Listed here are 8 T cell receptor beta chains from one sample, sequenced in a study of blood T cell repertoires in COVID-19. The method was immunoSEQ multiplex PCR; TCRdb's version includes in-frame clones alone and lacks a portion of them. Seen here are approximately 230,000 clones, approximately 90% observed once, and the top ten hold 2.2%. The sample was peripheral blood. The receptors were gathered from a man under 40 who had recovered from COVID-19.

V usage is TRBV20-1 and J usage is TRBJ1-4; no firm D call. Trimming removed 3 bases from V and 5 bases from J, with 13 bases in between. Germline values: CDR1 DFQATT, CDR2 SNEGSKA (reference sequence). The CDR3 spans 14 residues. The DNA for the CDR3 is TGCAGTGCTAGTTTAGGCGGTTCAAATGAAAAACTGTTTTTT. Its translation: CSASLGGSNEKLFF.

The chain employs TRBV19 and TRBJ2-5, with D possibly matching TRBD1 (5 bases). The CDR3 runs to 13 residues. Trimming stripped 3 bases from V and 3 bases from J, with 8 bases between. Germline-derived CDR1 and CDR2 are LNHDA and SQIVND (reference sequence). CDR3 DNA: TGTGCCAGTAGTATCGTAGGGGAAGAGACCCAGTACTTC. It codes for CASSIVGEETQYF.

The chain joins TRBV19 to TRBJ1-2; the match to TRBD1 covers 7 bases. V gave up 4 bases and J gave up 4 bases; unmatched junction bases: 6. CDR1 is LNHDA, CDR2 SQIVND, per germline (reference sequence). The CDR3 totals 14 residues. CDR3 coding DNA: TGTGCCAGTAGTAAGCAGGGGGTCAGCTATGGCTACACCTTC. The encoded protein is CASSKQGVSYGYTF. Full variable domain (remainder filled in from reference TRBV19 and TRBJ1-2): DGGITQSPKYLFRKEGQNVTLSCEQNLNHDAMYWYRQDPGQGLRLIYYSQIVNDFQKGDIAEGYSVSREKKESFPLTVTSAQKNPTAFYLCASSKQGVSYGYTFGSGTRLTVV.

The chain joins TRBV4-1 to TRBJ1-6; no clear D. The CDR3 spans 16 residues. The V gene's germline CDR1 is MGHRA and CDR2 YSYEKL. Trimming left V 3 bases short and J 7 bases short, with 16 bases between. The CDR3 loop is CASSHGADLGNSPLHF. In nucleotides, the CDR3 is TGCGCCAGCAGCCACGGCGCGGACTTAGGGAATTCACCCCTCCACTTT.

The rearrangement uses TRBV6-5 and TRBJ2-7; TRBD1 agrees at 7 bases. Germline V CDR1 and CDR2: MNHEY, SVGAGI. J gave up 2 bases and V 5 bases, and 9 bases lay outside the gene matches. This CDR3 spans 15 amino acids. The CDR3 coding sequence is TGTGCCAGCAGTAGAGGACAGGTTCGCACCTACGAGCAGTACTTC. Translating it yields CASSRGQVRTYEQYF.

The rearrangement links TRBV6-2 or TRBV6-3 to TRBJ1-3; D is possibly TRBD1 (6 bases). V gave up 4 bases and J gave up 2 bases, with 21 bases separating them. CDR1 is MNHEY and CDR2 is SVGEGT in the germline V gene. The CDR3 spans 18 residues. The CDR3 here is CASSSAGAQLITGNTIYF. Written as DNA, the CDR3 is TGTGCCAGCAGTTCAGCGGGGGCACAGCTTATCACTGGAAACACCATATATTTT.

The chain links TRBV6-2 or TRBV6-3 to TRBJ1-2, with 8 bases matching TRBD1. CDR1 is MNHEY and CDR2 is SVGEGT in the germline V gene. V lost 8 bases to trimming and J lost 10 bases; unmatched junction nucleotides: 15. The CDR3 covers 14 residues. In nucleotides, the CDR3 is TGTGCCAGCCGCCTAGGACAGGGAGTTTTAGACTACACCTTC. Amino acid sequence: CASRLGQGVLDYTF.

The rearrangement joins TRBV5-5 to TRBJ2-2, with D tentatively TRBD1 (6 bases). The germline V and J ends were trimmed by 2 bases and 0 bases, with 11 bases remaining between them. Per germline, CDR1 SGHKS and CDR2 YYEKEE (reference sequence). This CDR3 spans 16 amino acids. Written as DNA, the CDR3 is TGTGCCAGCAGCTTCGATAGGGGGTCGAACACCGGGGAGCTGTTTTTT. Its protein is CASSFDRGSNTGELFF.